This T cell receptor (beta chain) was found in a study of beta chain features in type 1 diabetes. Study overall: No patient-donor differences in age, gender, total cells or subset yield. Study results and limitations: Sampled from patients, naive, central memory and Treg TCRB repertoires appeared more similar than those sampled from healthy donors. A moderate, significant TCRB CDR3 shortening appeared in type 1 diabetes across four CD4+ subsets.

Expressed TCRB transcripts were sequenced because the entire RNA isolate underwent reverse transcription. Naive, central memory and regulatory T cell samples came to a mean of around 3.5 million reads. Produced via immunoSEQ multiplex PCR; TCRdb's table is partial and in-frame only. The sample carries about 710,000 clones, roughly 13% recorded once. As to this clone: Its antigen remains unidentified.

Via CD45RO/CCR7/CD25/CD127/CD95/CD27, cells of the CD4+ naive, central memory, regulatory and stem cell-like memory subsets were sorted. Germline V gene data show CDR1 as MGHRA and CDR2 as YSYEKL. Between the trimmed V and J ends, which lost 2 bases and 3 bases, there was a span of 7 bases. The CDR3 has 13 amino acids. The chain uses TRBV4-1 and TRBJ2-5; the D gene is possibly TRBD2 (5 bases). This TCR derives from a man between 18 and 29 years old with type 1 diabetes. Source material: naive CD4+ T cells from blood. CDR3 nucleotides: TGCGCCAGCAGCCAACGGGAAAAAGAGACCCAGTACTTC. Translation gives CASSQREKETQYF.